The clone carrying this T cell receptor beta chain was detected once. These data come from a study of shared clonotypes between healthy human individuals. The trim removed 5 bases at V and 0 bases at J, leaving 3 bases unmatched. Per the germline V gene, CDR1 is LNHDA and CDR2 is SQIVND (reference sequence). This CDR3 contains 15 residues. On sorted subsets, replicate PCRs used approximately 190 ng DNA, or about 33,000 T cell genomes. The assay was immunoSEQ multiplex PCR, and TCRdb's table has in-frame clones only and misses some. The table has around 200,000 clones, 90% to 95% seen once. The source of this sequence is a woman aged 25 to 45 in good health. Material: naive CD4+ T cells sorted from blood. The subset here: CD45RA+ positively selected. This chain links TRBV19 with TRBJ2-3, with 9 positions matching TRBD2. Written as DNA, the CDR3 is TGTGCCAGTAGTTTTAGCGGGAGTAGCACAGATACGCAGTATTTT. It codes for CASSFSGSSTDTQYF.